The rows below give T cell receptor beta chains drawn from one sample of a study of blood T cells in healthy people across ages. MiXCR was run by TCRdb on the 5' RACE reads, yielding one entry per CDR3 protein. The repertoire consists of some 1.5 million distinct CDR3 sequences, with 35% to 45% occurring once and the leading ten covering about 4.1%. The sequenced material came from blood. Every receptor here comes from a woman between 18 and 30 years old in good health. CDR3s include the opening cysteine and the closing phenylalanine or tryptophan. The D gene is left open where the match is weak. Clone size, where shown, is once, few, many, or a class for clones that have expanded.

d_call clone_size v_call cdr3_aa
NA few TRBV29-1 CSVQDSGKTDTQYF
NA NA TRBV27 CASSLSKGTYEQYF
NA NA TRBV5-1 CASSLEGRYQETQYF
TRBD1 NA TRBV12-3/TRBV12-4 CASSLAIQGNSPLHF
TRBD1 NA TRBV20-1 CSATGTGSVRGYGYTF
TRBD2 NA TRBV20-1 CSARVGLAVNNEQFF
TRBD1 NA TRBV29-1 CSVGQGRGSEQFF
NA NA TRBV29-1 CSVEALPGLYNGQFF
NA few TRBV5-6 CASSLVGQTRGANEQFF
TRBD2 NA TRBV28 CASSARRGSGNLREQFF
TRBD1 few TRBV7-9 CASSATGEGYTF
TRBD1 few TRBV7-2 CASSSQGPLQKLFF
TRBD1 few TRBV4-1 CASSQADRGGYGYTF
NA NA TRBV7-6 CASSLELAREQFF
NA NA TRBV4-1 CASSRGTAARADTEAFF